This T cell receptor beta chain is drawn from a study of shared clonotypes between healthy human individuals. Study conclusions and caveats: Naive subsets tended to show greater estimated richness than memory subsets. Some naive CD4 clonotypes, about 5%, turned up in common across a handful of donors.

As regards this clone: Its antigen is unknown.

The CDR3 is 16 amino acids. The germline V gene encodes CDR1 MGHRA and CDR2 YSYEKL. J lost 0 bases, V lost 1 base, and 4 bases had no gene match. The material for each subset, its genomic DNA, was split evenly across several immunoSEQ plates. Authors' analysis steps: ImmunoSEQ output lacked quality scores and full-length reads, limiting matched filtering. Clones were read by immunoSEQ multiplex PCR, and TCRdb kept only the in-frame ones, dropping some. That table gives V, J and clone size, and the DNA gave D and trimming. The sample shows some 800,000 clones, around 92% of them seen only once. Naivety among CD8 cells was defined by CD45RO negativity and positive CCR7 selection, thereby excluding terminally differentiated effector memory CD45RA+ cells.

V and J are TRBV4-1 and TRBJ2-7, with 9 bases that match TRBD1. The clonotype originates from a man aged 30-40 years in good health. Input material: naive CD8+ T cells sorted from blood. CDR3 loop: CASSQVGTGISYEQYF. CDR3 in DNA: TGCGCCAGCAGCCAAGTGGGGACAGGGATCTCCTACGAGCAGTACTTC.